This is a list of T cell receptor beta chains from one sample in a study of blood T cell repertoires in COVID-19. Sequencing used immunoSEQ multiplex PCR; TCRdb keeps in-frame clones, though not all of them. Here the sample spans around 400,000 clones, 91% being singletons. The sequenced material came from PBMCs or T cells enriched from blood (not recorded which). The origin of the receptors is a middle-aged woman who had been exposed to COVID-19. The CDR3 runs from the conserved cysteine through the conserved F or W. A D gene is named only where the DNA matches it firmly. Expanded clones get a size class; other rows say once, few or many, or leave the size out.

d_call	clone_size	v_call	j_call	cdr3_nt	cdr3_aa
NA	NA	TRBV6-5	TRBJ1-2	TGTGCCAGCAGCCGGGACATTAGGTATGGCTACACCTTC	CASSRDIRYGYTF
NA	NA	TRBV7-7	TRBJ1-1	TGTGCTAGCAGCTTAGCTACGGGCACTGAAGCTTTCTTT	CASSLATGTEAFF
NA	NA	TRBV12-3/TRBV12-4	TRBJ2-4	TGTGCCAGCGCGCAGGGGTTTCACATTCAGTACTTC	CASAQGFHIQYF
NA	once	TRBV15	TRBJ1-1	TGTGCCACCAGCCCCAGGCCCCAGAACACTGAAGCTTTCTTT	CATSPRPQNTEAFF
TRBD1	NA	TRBV6-1	TRBJ2-5	TGTGCCAGCAGTGAAGGCCAGGGGGCTATGGAGACCCAGTACTTC	CASSEGQGAMETQYF
NA	NA	TRBV19	TRBJ1-4	TGTGCCAGTAGTATACAGAGAGCGGGTGAAAAACTGTTTTTT	CASSIQRAGEKLFF
TRBD2	NA	TRBV6-2/TRBV6-3	TRBJ2-7	TGTGCCAGCAGTCGGGGACTAGCGGGAGGGAGCGAGCAGTACTTC	CASSRGLAGGSEQYF
NA	NA	TRBV19	TRBJ1-5	TGTGCCAGTAAAGGACAGTTTATACGCAATCAGCCCCAGCATTTT	CASKGQFIRNQPQHF
TRBD2	few	TRBV5-1	TRBJ2-7	TGCGCCAGCAGCAGGGGGACTAGCCCATACGAGCAGTACTTC	CASSRGTSPYEQYF
NA	NA	TRBV19	TRBJ1-5	TGTGCCAGTAGTACGATGACAGGCCCCAATCAGCCCCAGCATTTT	CASSTMTGPNQPQHF
NA	NA	TRBV7-9	TRBJ2-1	TGTGCCAGCAGCCTTTCCAGGGGTCTAGCGGATGAGCAGTTCTTC	CASSLSRGLADEQFF
TRBD1	NA	TRBV7-8	TRBJ2-1	TGTGCCAGCAGCGGGACAGAGAACAATGAGCAGTTCTTC	CASSGTENNEQFF
TRBD1	few	TRBV18	TRBJ1-1	TGTGCCAGCTCCGGCCAGACAGGGCCGAACACTGAAGCTTTCTTT	CASSGQTGPNTEAFF
NA	NA	TRBV7-9	TRBJ2-2	TGTGCCAGCAGCTTAGCCCCTCCCGGGGAGCTGTTTTTT	CASSLAPPGELFF
NA	NA	TRBV7-3	TRBJ2-3	TGTGCCAGCAGCTTAAACCCTACGGATACGCAGTATTTT	CASSLNPTDTQYF
NA	NA	TRBV7-9	TRBJ1-1	TGTGCCAGCAGCCGCTCAGGGGATGAAGCTTTCTTT	CASSRSGDEAFF
NA	NA	TRBV5-1	TRBJ1-4	TGCGCCAGCAGCGTAAGGGGCATCACTAATGAAAAACTGTTTTTT	CASSVRGITNEKLFF
TRBD2	NA	TRBV5-1	TRBJ2-3	TGCGCCAGCAGCTTGGATTCTAGCGGGGTGTCAGATACGCAGTATTTT	CASSLDSSGVSDTQYF
TRBD1	NA	TRBV5-4	TRBJ2-7	TGTGCCAGCAGCTTGGCCAAGGGGGACAGGGGAGGCAACGAGCAGTACTTC	CASSLAKGDRGGNEQYF
NA	NA	TRBV7-9	TRBJ1-1	TGTGCCAGCAGCTTAATAGTAAGGGCAAGGGGGACTGAAGCTTTCTTT	CASSLIVRARGTEAFF
NA	NA	TRBV9	TRBJ2-1	TGTGCCAGCAGTGGGGGGGCCCGCTCCTACAATGAGCAGTTCTTC	CASSGGARSYNEQFF
NA	few	TRBV5-1	TRBJ2-5	TGCGCCAGCAGCCTACTGGGGTCCAGGGATGAGACCCAGTACTTC	CASSLLGSRDETQYF
TRBD2	NA	TRBV15	TRBJ2-1	TGTGCCACCAGCAGAGGTCGGGGCGGGGGTTCCTACAATGAGCAGTTCTTC	CATSRGRGGGSYNEQFF
TRBD1	NA	TRBV10-1	TRBJ2-2	TGCGCCAGCAGCGGACAGGGGGCAGCCACCGGGGAGCTGTTTTTT	CASSGQGAATGELFF
NA	once	TRBV7-2	TRBJ1-6	TGTGCCAGCAGCCAACGGGGGGCTTACTCACCCCTCCACTTT	CASSQRGAYSPLHF
NA	NA	TRBV10-3	TRBJ2-3	TGTGCCATCAGTTCCAGATCCGATACGCAGTATTTT	CAISSRSDTQYF
TRBD1	NA	TRBV19	TRBJ1-5	TGTGCCAGTAGGGCGGGAACAGGGGGAAATCAGCCCCAGCATTTT	CASRAGTGGNQPQHF
NA	NA	TRBV27	TRBJ1-6	TGTGCCAGCAGTTTTCTCGGGGGGGAAGTGTCTAATTCACCCCTCCACTTT	CASSFLGGEVSNSPLHF
NA	NA	TRBV2	TRBJ1-3	TGTGCCAGCACCGGACAGACAAGAAACACCATATATTTT	CASTGQTRNTIYF
NA	NA	TRBV5-1	TRBJ2-7	TGCGCCAGCAGCTTTGGGCTGAACTCCTACGAGCAGTACTTC	CASSFGLNSYEQYF
TRBD1	once	TRBV20-1	TRBJ1-5	TGCAGTGCTAGTAGGACAGGGGAGGGCAATCAGCCCCAGCATTTT	CSASRTGEGNQPQHF
TRBD1	NA	TRBV5-4	TRBJ1-1	TGTGCCAGCAGCTTGTCTCTCGACAGGGCGAACACTGAAGCTTTCTTT	CASSLSLDRANTEAFF
TRBD1	NA	TRBV5-4	TRBJ1-3	TGTGCCAGCAGCCCGGGACAGGGATATGGAAACACCATATATTTT	CASSPGQGYGNTIYF
NA	NA	TRBV19	TRBJ1-2	TGTGCCAGTAGTAAGGGGGAAGCTAACTATGGCTACACCTTC	CASSKGEANYGYTF